This TCR beta chain was retrieved from a study of human T cells and chemical hapten exposure. The time point is: patch test 2, 6 weeks after DPC sensitization. Treatment of the sample: therapeutic diphenylcyclopropenone sensitization with weekly scalp DPC. TCRdb re-analysed the RACE reads in MiXCR, keeping a single row per CDR3 protein. The table has about 140,000 distinct CDR3 sequences, around 11% seen once. The table lists this clonotype with many counts. What it recognizes is unknown. V gave up 4 bases and J gave up 4 bases; unmatched junction bases: 3. The CDR3 loop spans 15 amino acids. Per the germline V gene, CDR1 is SEHNR and CDR2 is FQNEAQ (reference sequence). Whole-study findings and limits: Sensitizing to DPC left TCRs with a frequency above 1 in 1000 unaltered.

The receptor was derived from a woman between 45 and 65 years old with alopecia areata. Some clones in this sample may be carry-over from other donors' samples. This chain uses TRBV7-9 with TRBJ2-3; 12 nucleotides line up with TRBD2. Sequences were derived from whole blood, sampled in connection with sensitization to the hapten diphenylcyclopropenone (DPC). The CDR3 reads CASSSLAGGADTQYF. The CDR3 DNA reads TGTGCCAGCAGCTCTCTAGCGGGAGGGGCAGATACGCAGTATTTT.